Each of the 24 T cell receptor beta chains below was sequenced from the same sample in a study of blood T cell repertoires in COVID-19. Profiling relied on immunoSEQ multiplex PCR, and the TCRdb table lists in-frame clones only, not all of them. The sample carries about 170,000 clones, more than 85% recorded once. Sample: peripheral blood. The source is a woman of 80 years or more with COVID-19, enrolled during active disease.

V is TRBV5-1 and J is TRBJ2-7, with 8 bases lining up with TRBD1. J was trimmed by 3 bases and V by 2 bases; bases with no gene match: 7. The CDR3 sequence is 15 residues long. Germline V CDR1 and CDR2: SGHRS, YFSETQ. This chain's CDR3 is CASSLPQGVGYEQYF. DNA of the CDR3: TGCGCCAGCAGCTTACCACAGGGGGTAGGCTACGAGCAGTACTTC.

The genes are TRBV6-2 or TRBV6-3 and TRBJ2-7; 12 nucleotides line up with TRBD1. CDR3 length: 15 residues. V shed 5 bases and J 6 bases; nucleotides not matched to a gene: 8. Germline V gives CDR1 MNHEY, CDR2 SVGEGT. The DNA of the CDR3 is TGTGCCAGCAGTCCCCCGGGACAGGGGGCGAGCGAGCAGTACTTC. Its translation: CASSPPGQGASEQYF.

V usage is TRBV28 and J usage is TRBJ2-2, with 14 bases matching TRBD2. Germline CDR1 is MDHEN and CDR2 is SYDVKM. The CDR3 length is 15 residues. Unmatched junction bases numbered 2, after V lost 3 bases and J lost 8 bases. The CDR3 coding sequence is TGTGCCAGCAGTTTGGGACTAGCGGGAGTGGGGGAGCTGTTTTTT. It is translated as CASSLGLAGVGELFF. Full variable domain (rest looked up from reference TRBV28 and TRBJ2-2): DVKVTQSSRYLVKRTGEKVFLECVQDMDHENMFWYRQDPGLGLRLIYFSYDVKMKEKGDIPEGYSVSREKKERFSLILESASTNQTSMYLCASSLGLAGVGELFFGEGSRLTVL.

J is TRBJ2-5 and V is TRBV21-1; the table's TRBD2 call for D was not verified on the DNA. TRBV21-1 is marked as a pseudogene. The CDR3 spans 13 residues. The CDR3 loop reads CASSKASSETQYF. The CDR3 region has the DNA TGTGCCAGCAGCAAAGCCAGTAGCGAGACCCAGTACTTC.

The J gene is TRBJ2-7, the V gene TRBV28, with D possibly being TRBD2 (7 bases). The CDR3 loop spans 12 amino acids. Per the germline V gene, CDR1 is MDHEN and CDR2 is SYDVKM. V was shortened by 6 bases and J by 7 bases, with 13 bases between the two germline ends. CDR3 sequence (DNA): TGTGCCAGCAGCTCGGGGGGCCAGGAGCAGTACTTC. Translated, it gives CASSSGGQEQYF.

This clone came up a few times. The chain couples TRBV19 to TRBJ2-5; TRBD1 aligns across 8 bases. The CDR3 contains 16 residues. After removal of 3 bases from V and 5 bases from J, the junction contained 11 bases not matched to a gene. The germline gives CDR1 LNHDA, CDR2 SQIVND (reference sequence). Here the CDR3 DNA reads TGTGCCAGTAGTATCTTCGGCAGGGGGCTTGGGGAGACCCAGTACTTC. Its protein product is CASSIFGRGLGETQYF.

The chain has TRBV29-1 and TRBJ2-1; TRBD1 aligns across 7 bases. The CDR3 length is 13 residues. Germline V CDR1 and CDR2: SQVTM, ANQGSEA. The V segment lost 6 bases and the J segment 5 bases; nucleotides outside the gene matches: 7. The CDR3 nucleotides are TGCAGCGTAGCCGGGACAGCAAACAATGAGCAGTTCTTC. It translates to CSVAGTANNEQFF.

The J gene is TRBJ2-3, the V gene TRBV3-1 (or the pseudogene TRBV3-2), with 8 positions matching TRBD1. This CDR3 is 15 amino acids long. Germline V lookup: CDR1 LGHDT, CDR2 YNNKEL (reference sequence). The V and J ends lost 4 bases and 3 bases, in that order; junction bases with no gene match: 6. CDR3: CASSLRTGLTDTQYF. For the CDR3, the DNA is TGTGCCAGCAGCCTTCGGACAGGGTTGACAGATACGCAGTATTTT.

The chain combines TRBV6-5 with TRBJ2-7; 9 bases are shared with TRBD2. V lost 4 bases and J lost 2; bases outside the gene matches: 3. The germline gives CDR1 MNHEY, CDR2 SVGAGI. The CDR3 spans 14 residues. CDR3: CASSSAGGTYEQYF. The CDR3 nucleotides read TGTGCCAGCAGTTCCGCGGGAGGGACCTACGAGCAGTACTTC.

The V call is TRBV6-5, the J call TRBJ2-3, with 10 positions matching TRBD2. After removal of 6 bases from V and 2 bases from J, the junction contained 5 bases not matched to a gene. This CDR3 is built from 15 residues. Germline V CDR1 and CDR2: MNHEY, SVGAGI. CDR3 in amino acids: CASRIAGGLTDTQYF. In DNA, the CDR3 is TGTGCCAGCAGAATAGCGGGAGGCCTCACAGATACGCAGTATTTT.

The chain employs TRBV7-6 and TRBJ2-1, with TRBD1 matching 7 bases. CDR3 length equals 16 residues. V lost 2 bases to trimming and J lost 8 bases; unmatched junction nucleotides: 12. Germline V gene sequence: CDR1 SGHVS, CDR2 FNYEAQ. CDR3 in amino acids: CASSLNTGVQFDEQFF. CDR3 sequence (DNA): TGTGCCAGCAGCTTAAATACAGGGGTTCAGTTCGATGAGCAGTTCTTC.

This clone was found a few times. The J gene is TRBJ2-2, the V gene TRBV2; D not certain. This CDR3 is 14 amino acids long. Germline assignment: CDR1 SNHLY and CDR2 FYNNEI. The V and J ends lost 1 base and 0 bases respectively, with 3 bases between them. CDR3 sequence: CASSEVANTGELFF. CDR3 DNA: TGTGCCAGCAGTGAAGTCGCGAACACCGGGGAGCTGTTTTTT.

This chain joins TRBV27 and TRBJ2-5, with D maybe TRBD1 (6 bases). The germline CDR1 and CDR2 sequences are MNHEY and SMNVEV (reference sequence). The CDR3 sequence is 13 residues long. The V end lost 5 bases, the J end lost 10 bases, and 17 bases lay between the germline ends. CDR3 sequence: CASSTRRPGDQYF. In nucleotides, the CDR3 is TGTGCCAGCAGTACTCGACGGCCAGGGGACCAGTACTTC.

This clone was detected a few times. This sequence joins TRBV4-2 and TRBJ1-3, with TRBD1 matching 9 bases. J lost 1 base, V lost 5 bases, and 6 bases had no gene match. This CDR3 contains 16 residues. The germline CDR1 and CDR2 sequences are LGHNA and YNFKEQ. CDR3 protein: CASSSSTGGSGNTIYF. DNA for the CDR3: TGTGCCAGCAGCTCCTCGACAGGGGGTTCTGGAAACACCATATATTTT.

J is TRBJ2-5 and V is TRBV14; 10 bases line up with TRBD2. This CDR3 comprises 19 residues. Trimming at V came to 2 bases and at J to 4 bases, leaving 16 bases not matched to a gene. Looked up from germline, CDR1 is SGHDN and CDR2 is FVKESK. CDR3 residues: CASSQFVAGGHMGSETQYF. Here the CDR3 DNA reads TGTGCCAGCAGCCAATTCGTAGCGGGAGGTCATATGGGGTCAGAGACCCAGTACTTC. Filled out from reference TRBV14 and TRBJ2-5, the complete variable domain reads EAGVTQFPSHSVIEKGQTVTLRCDPISGHDNLYWYRRVMGKEIKFLLHFVKESKQDESGMPNNRFLAERTGGTYSTLKVQPAELEDSGVYFCASSQFVAGGHMGSETQYFGPGTRLLVL.

The chain combines TRBV11-3 with TRBJ1-1, with D tentatively TRBD1 (5 bases). From germline, CDR1 is SGHNT and CDR2 YENEEA. The CDR3 runs 13 residues. V lost 2 bases and J lost 5, with 9 bases in between. This CDR3 reads CASSLFGGTEAFF. Here the CDR3 DNA reads TGTGCCAGCAGCTTATTTGGGGGGACTGAAGCTTTCTTT.

The chain employs TRBV6-1 and TRBJ2-3; tentative D call: TRBD2 (5 bases). Looked up from germline, CDR1 is MNHNS and CDR2 is SASEGT. Trimming took 2 bases from V and 6 from J, leaving 6 bases between them. This CDR3 is built from 12 residues. The CDR3 DNA follows: TGTGCCAGCAGTGAACGGACTGATACGCAGTATTTT. Protein: CASSERTDTQYF.

This clone was counted a few times. The genes are TRBV5-1 and TRBJ2-3; 9 nucleotides line up with TRBD2. This CDR3 has 14 residues. V gave up 4 bases and J gave up 6 bases; unmatched junction bases: 6. CDR1 SGHRS and CDR2 YFSETQ come from the germline V gene. CDR3 DNA: TGCGCCAGCAGCCTTAGCGGGAGATCCGATACGCAGTATTTT. Protein product: CASSLSGRSDTQYF. Full variable domain (missing parts from reference TRBV5-1 and TRBJ2-3): KAGVTQTPRYLIKTRGQQVTLSCSPISGHRSVSWYQQTPGQGLQFLFEYFSETQRNKGNFPGRFSGRQFSNSRSEMNVSTLELGDSALYLCASSLSGRSDTQYFGPGTRLTVL.

The chain employs TRBV6-5 and TRBJ1-5; D might be TRBD1 (6 bases). CDR3 length equals 13 residues. V lost 7 bases and J 6 bases, leaving 13 bases between the germline ends. Germline V gene data show CDR1 as MNHEY and CDR2 as SVGAGI. CDR3 DNA sequence: TGTGCCAGCACCGGAGGACAGACTCAGCCCCAGCATTTT. Protein: CASTGGQTQPQHF.

The rearrangement joins TRBV7-7 to TRBJ1-1, with 9 bases that match TRBD1. The V gene's germline CDR1 is SSHAT and CDR2 FNYEAQ (reference sequence). V lost 5 bases and J lost 10; bases outside the gene matches: 8. CDR3 length equals 13 residues. CDR3 coding DNA: TGTGCCAGCAGCCCGGGACAGGGAGCGCGAGCTTTCTTT. Translation gives CASSPGQGARAFF.

V usage is TRBV10-3 and J usage is TRBJ1-4, with D maybe TRBD1 (6 bases). Germline V gene data show CDR1 as ENHRY and CDR2 as SYGVKD. V shed 4 bases and J shed 0 bases, with 9 bases lying between them. The CDR3 has 15 residues. Here the CDR3 reads CAISGTVATNEKLFF. CDR3 nucleotide sequence: TGTGCCATCAGTGGGACAGTAGCAACTAATGAAAAACTGTTTTTT.

This chain uses TRBV27 with TRBJ1-1; no firm D call. The V and J ends lost 4 bases and 5 bases respectively, with 17 bases between them. Germline CDR1 and CDR2: MNHEY and SMNVEV (reference sequence). The CDR3 runs 15 residues. The CDR3 loop reads CASSSLYPFGTEAFF. CDR3 DNA: TGTGCCAGCAGTTCACTATACCCTTTCGGGACTGAAGCTTTCTTT.

This chain connects TRBV27 to TRBJ1-5, with D possibly TRBD1 on 6 matching bases. The germline V gene encodes CDR1 MNHEY and CDR2 SMNVEV (reference sequence). The CDR3 runs 15 residues. Between the trimmed V and J ends, which lost 6 bases and 2 bases, there was a span of 14 bases. Here the CDR3 DNA reads TGTGCCAGCAGGTCACAGGGCGGTGGCAATCAGCCCCAGCATTTT. This encodes CASRSQGGGNQPQHF.

The V call is TRBV24-1, the J call TRBJ2-7; D gene unclear. V was cut by 9 bases and J by 0 bases, with 17 bases left in between. Germline CDR1 and CDR2: KGHDR and SFDVKD. The CDR3 is made up of 15 amino acids. CDR3 bases: TGTGCCACCTTATCTCCTCGACTTCCCTCCTACGAGCAGTACTTC. This gives the protein CATLSPRLPSYEQYF.